The text below deals with one T cell receptor beta chain. The sample originates from a study of blood T cell repertoires in COVID-19. On the study more broadly: From the United States, Italy and Spain came samples of acute and convalescent COVID-19. Sample material is recorded as cDNA or gDNA derived from T cells, B-cell-depleted T cells, or PBMCs.

How the authors handled the data: How many nucleated cells were present was estimated from reference gene primer amplification. The assay was immunoSEQ multiplex PCR, and TCRdb's table has in-frame clones only and misses some. Clone size and the V and J calls come from that table; the DNA yielded D and trimming. The sample shows about 370,000 clones, roughly 90% of them seen only once. Trimming took 4 bases from V and 6 from J; bases not matched to a gene: 8. The CDR3 spans 15 residues. CDR1 is MDHEN and CDR2 is SYDVKM in the germline V gene. The specimen sequenced was peripheral blood. The receptor was isolated from a man younger than 30 with active or convalescent COVID-19. The chain is built from TRBV28 and TRBJ2-1; 8 bases fit TRBD2. For the CDR3, the DNA is TGTGCCAGCAGTTGGGGTTTCGGGAGGGTCAATGAGCAGTTCTTC. Protein sequence: CASSWGFGRVNEQFF. The whole variable domain, remainder taken from reference TRBV28 and TRBJ2-1, is DVKVTQSSRYLVKRTGEKVFLECVQDMDHENMFWYRQDPGLGLRLIYFSYDVKMKEKGDIPEGYSVSREKKERFSLILESASTNQTSMYLCASSWGFGRVNEQFFGPGTRLTVL.